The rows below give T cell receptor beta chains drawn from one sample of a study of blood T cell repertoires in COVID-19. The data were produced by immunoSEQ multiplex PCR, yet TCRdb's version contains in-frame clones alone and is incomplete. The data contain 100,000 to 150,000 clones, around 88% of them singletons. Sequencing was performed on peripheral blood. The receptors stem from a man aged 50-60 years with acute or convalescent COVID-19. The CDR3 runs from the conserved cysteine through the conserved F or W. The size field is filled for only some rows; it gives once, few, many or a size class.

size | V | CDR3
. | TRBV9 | CASSPRASGRVGTGELFF
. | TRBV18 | CASSLSPAYNEQFF
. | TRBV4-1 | CASSQERTTAWQYF
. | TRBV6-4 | CASRDGRNTGELFF
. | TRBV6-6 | CASTRLAEGYTF
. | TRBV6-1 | CASSEAPGISPQHF
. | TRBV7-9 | CASNAGGSNEKLFF
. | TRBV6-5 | CASGGNGGRQPQHF
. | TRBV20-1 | CSASSGSVGTDTQYF
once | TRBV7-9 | CASSLGQGAYEKLFF
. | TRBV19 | CASSIMELATGELFF
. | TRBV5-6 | CASSLRGSEAFF
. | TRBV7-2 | CASSLDRSGTGSRETQYF
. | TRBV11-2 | CASSQPTGAYQETQYF
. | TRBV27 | CASNPQGPRYVEQYF
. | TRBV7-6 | CASSRGGTTNEKLFF
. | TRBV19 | CASSTAGGPYEQYF
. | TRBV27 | CASSLSGRLVGANVLTF
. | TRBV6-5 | CATRAAYGYTF
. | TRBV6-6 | CASSPKSGVYEQYF
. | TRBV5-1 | CATTDLSTDTQYF
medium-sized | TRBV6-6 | CASSYDTVRSPLHF
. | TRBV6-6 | CASSSLQGSGVEAFF
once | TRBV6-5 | CASTGYVFLEQYF
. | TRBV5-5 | CASTISGGNNEQFF
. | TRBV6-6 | CASSYPAGGSNYGYTF
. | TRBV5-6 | CASSFWGWETQYF
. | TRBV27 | CASSPSQGPGSPLHF
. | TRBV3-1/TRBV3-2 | CASSQGQGASNEKLFF
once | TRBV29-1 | CSIGTSSYEQYF
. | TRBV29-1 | CSVVGGPYNEQFF
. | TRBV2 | CASSQYTEAFF
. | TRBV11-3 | CASSSGTDTQYF
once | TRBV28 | CACAKGTEAFF
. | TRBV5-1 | CASSLGDAELYGYTF
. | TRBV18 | CASSSDGGGNQPQHF
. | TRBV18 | CASSPPSDRGVNEQFF
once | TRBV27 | CASSISGGSYEQYF
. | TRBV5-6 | CASSSRDRNSPLHF
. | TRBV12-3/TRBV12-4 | CASSFGGNQPQHF
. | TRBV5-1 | CASSADRGLSGYTF
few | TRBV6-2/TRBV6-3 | CASSFRTGLREGNTIYF